This entry features one T cell receptor (beta chain) sequence. This sample was included in a study of blood T cells in healthy people across ages. The overall study: When template switching was applied, about one barcoded beta molecule was captured per two T cells.

It was with a sample-barcoded 5' primer and a J-beta primer mix that a second PCR of roughly 7 to 12 cycles was run. One entry per CDR3 protein results from TCRdb running MiXCR on the 5' RACE reads. The sample has about 1.6 million distinct CDR3 sequences, 30% to 35% seen once. Donors gave around 10 milliliters of peripheral blood apiece. Sequencing was carried out using blood. The sequence was collected from a woman aged 30 to 39 in good health.

CDR3 loop: CASSTGGGKAFF. CDR3 DNA sequence: TGTGCCAGCAGCACTGGGGGTGGTAAAGCTTTCTTT. The chain links TRBV11-1 to TRBJ1-1; D is possibly TRBD1 (5 bases). From germline, CDR1 is SGHAT and CDR2 FQDESV (reference sequence). The V end lost 5 bases, the J end lost 9 bases, and 13 bases lay between the germline ends. The CDR3 is 12 amino acids.